This entry is about one T cell receptor (beta chain). Its antigen is currently not known. No base quality information exists; no much larger clone differs at one position. At one collaborating source in Seattle, patients were enrolled during active infection and were followed longitudinally through the course of disease. Each collaborating institution followed its own protocols to collect whole blood in K2EDTA tubes. Collaborator samples were shipped for TCRbeta analysis as frozen whole blood, isolated PBMCs, or DNA extracted from either sample type. TCRbeta CDR3 regions were amplified from genomic DNA using the immunoSEQ Assay, a bias-controlled multiplex PCR. The study's processing was this. Within the assay, amplification of reference gene primers was used to estimate how many nucleated cells each sample contained. Sequence reads were collapsed and filtered to measure the absolute abundance of every unique TCRbeta CDR3 rearrangement. For each sample, productive Simpson clonality was calculated by taking the square root of Simpson's diversity index across productive rearrangements. This immuneACCESS table, as held by TCRdb, lists in-frame sequences with V and J called but not all clones. Of the missing ones, under half trace to an unresolved V gene in checked studies; the others have no known cause. V and J calls and clone size come straight from that table; D and trimming were deduced from the DNA. This sample lists 300,000 to 350,000 clones; about 90% were detected once. The ten top clones hold 2.9% of the sample.

The data stem from a study of blood T cell repertoires in COVID-19 (dated by TCRdb to about 2020). General notes on the study: Samples covering the acute and convalescent phases of COVID-19 were provided by collaborators in the United States, Italy and Spain. The material from the prospective study consisted of cDNA or gDNA derived from T cells, B-cell-depleted T cells, or PBMCs. Subjects who had been exposed to COVID-19, were actively infected with it, or had recovered from it provided the deeply sampled blood TCRbeta repertoires that made up the dataset. A freely available public database, intended as a resource for researchers studying the immune response to SARS-CoV-2, is where the repertoires were released. Samples came from the ongoing ImmuneRACE study (first 160 participants) plus 1,254 subjects from 6 global collaborators. Sample metadata almost always included a de-identified subject ID, COVID-19 status, age in years and sex. Where HLA class I and class II types were available, the types were taken from metadata supplied by the sample provider, not from assay-based typing. Results and caveats for the whole study, not just this receptor: The amount of clinical and demographic metadata varied by source and participant and was provided uncurated.

From the cysteine up to the phenylalanine, the CDR3 has a length of 13 residues. Of the read, only the CDR3 DNA is kept; its 39 bases are in frame from base 1. Per the germline V gene (reference sequence), LNHDA is the CDR1 and SQIVND is the CDR2. V gives up 3 bases and J gives up 4 bases, and the segment between their germline ends measures 9 bases. Recombination connected TRBV19 to TRBJ1-2, with the D gene not clear enough to name. This TCR was recovered from a woman aged 25 to 39 with COVID-19, enrolled during active disease. Sequenced: peripheral blood. The CDR3 sequence is CASSILDTYGYTF. The nucleotides read TGTGCCAGTAGTATCCTCGACACCTATGGCTACACCTTC.